A selection of T cell receptor beta chains follows, all from one sample in a study of CD8 T cells in ankylosing spondylitis. TCRdb reanalysed the 5' RACE reads using MiXCR and keeps one entry per CDR3 protein. The data show 35,000 or so distinct CDR3 sequences, 6% seen once. The specimen was blood, either unsorted or a sorted T cell fraction (not recorded which). The receptors shown here come from a male donor with ankylosing spondylitis or in good health (not recorded which). The CDR3 runs from the conserved cysteine through the conserved F or W. The order of the fields is D gene, J gene, V gene, clone size, CDR3 protein, CDR3 DNA. D genes are given only for firm matches. Clone size is not always given. Where it is, it says once, few, many or a class for expanded clones.

d_call: -; j_call: TRBJ1-5; v_call: TRBV6-1; clone_size: many; cdr3_aa: CASSPHSFSNQPQHF; cdr3_nt: TGTGCCAGCAGCCCCCACAGCTTTAGCAATCAGCCCCAGCATTTT
d_call: -; j_call: TRBJ1-6; v_call: TRBV20-1; clone_size: many; cdr3_aa: CSAAPNLGEGSPLHF; cdr3_nt: TGCAGTGCTGCCCCAAATTTGGGGGAAGGATCACCCCTCCACTTT
d_call: -; j_call: TRBJ2-3; v_call: TRBV9; clone_size: medium-sized; cdr3_aa: CASSLGADTQYF; cdr3_nt: TGTGCCAGCAGCTTGGGTGCAGATACGCAGTATTTT
d_call: -; j_call: TRBJ2-4; v_call: TRBV7-2; clone_size: many; cdr3_aa: CASSHPALAKNIQYF; cdr3_nt: TGTGCCAGCAGCCACCCCGCCCTAGCCAAAAACATTCAGTACTTC
d_call: TRBD2; j_call: TRBJ2-7; v_call: TRBV7-3; clone_size: many; cdr3_aa: CASSLGGGISYEQYF; cdr3_nt: TGTGCCAGCAGCTTAGGCGGGGGGATCTCCTACGAGCAGTACTTC
d_call: -; j_call: TRBJ1-2; v_call: TRBV19; clone_size: many; cdr3_aa: CASRMKGSVLNYGYTF; cdr3_nt: TGTGCCAGTAGGATGAAGGGAAGTGTCCTTAACTATGGCTACACCTTC
d_call: TRBD2; j_call: TRBJ2-3; v_call: TRBV5-1; clone_size: many; cdr3_aa: CASSSVTSGQDTQYF; cdr3_nt: TGCGCCAGCAGCTCCGTGACTAGCGGGCAAGATACGCAGTATTTT
d_call: TRBD2; j_call: TRBJ2-1; v_call: TRBV11-1; clone_size: many; cdr3_aa: CASSLRSPLRTSGRRSYEQFF; cdr3_nt: TGTGCCAGCAGCTTAAGGTCTCCACTACGGACTAGCGGGAGAAGGAGCTATGAGCAGTTCTTC
d_call: -; j_call: TRBJ2-1; v_call: TRBV12-3/TRBV12-4; clone_size: many; cdr3_aa: CASSLAGTPREFF; cdr3_nt: TGTGCCAGCAGTTTAGCGGGGACTCCCCGAGAGTTCTTC
d_call: -; j_call: TRBJ2-3; v_call: TRBV7-2; clone_size: many; cdr3_aa: CASSLGSGATDTQYF; cdr3_nt: TGTGCCAGCAGCTTAGGATCGGGGGCTACAGATACGCAGTATTTT
d_call: TRBD1; j_call: TRBJ2-5; v_call: TRBV12-3/TRBV12-4; clone_size: -; cdr3_aa: CASSRTGGETQYF; cdr3_nt: TGTGCCAGCAGCCGGACAGGGGGGGAGACCCAGTACTTC
d_call: -; j_call: TRBJ2-1; v_call: TRBV20-1; clone_size: many; cdr3_aa: CSARGGFRPSSYNEQFF; cdr3_nt: TGCAGTGCTAGAGGGGGTTTCCGGCCCAGCTCCTACAATGAGCAGTTCTTC
d_call: -; j_call: TRBJ2-1; v_call: TRBV4-1; clone_size: many; cdr3_aa: CASSSPVGEQFF; cdr3_nt: TGCGCCAGCAGCTCCCCCGTAGGTGAGCAGTTCTTC
d_call: TRBD2; j_call: TRBJ2-3; v_call: TRBV5-5; clone_size: many; cdr3_aa: CASSLASGVSTDTQYF; cdr3_nt: TGTGCCAGCAGCTTGGCCAGCGGGGTGAGCACAGATACGCAGTATTTT
d_call: -; j_call: TRBJ2-3; v_call: TRBV13; clone_size: many; cdr3_aa: CASSPKAVATFTQYF; cdr3_nt: TGTGCCAGCAGCCCGAAAGCGGTTGCCACTTTTACGCAGTATTTT
d_call: -; j_call: TRBJ2-1; v_call: TRBV2; clone_size: many; cdr3_aa: CASLEGSYNEQFF; cdr3_nt: TGTGCCAGCCTGGAGGGGTCCTACAATGAGCAGTTCTTC
d_call: TRBD2; j_call: TRBJ2-7; v_call: TRBV18; clone_size: many; cdr3_aa: CASSPRGTSEAYEQYF; cdr3_nt: TGTGCCAGCTCACCACGCGGGACTAGCGAAGCCTACGAGCAGTACTTC
d_call: -; j_call: TRBJ2-3; v_call: TRBV3-1; clone_size: many; cdr3_aa: CASSQQGTDTQYF; cdr3_nt: TGTGCCAGCAGCCAGCAGGGAACAGATACGCAGTATTTT
d_call: TRBD2; j_call: TRBJ2-7; v_call: TRBV9; clone_size: many; cdr3_aa: CASSPGTSGYYEQYF; cdr3_nt: TGTGCCAGCAGCCCCGGGACTAGCGGGTACTACGAGCAGTACTTC
d_call: TRBD2; j_call: TRBJ2-3; v_call: TRBV15; clone_size: many; cdr3_aa: CATSRDQAGGLDTQYF; cdr3_nt: TGTGCCACCAGCAGAGATCAAGCGGGAGGGTTAGATACGCAGTATTTT
d_call: -; j_call: TRBJ2-2; v_call: TRBV3-2; clone_size: many; cdr3_aa: CASWPTGTSDINTGELFF; cdr3_nt: TGTGCCTCCTGGCCTACCGGGACTAGCGATATAAACACCGGGGAGCTGTTTTTT
d_call: TRBD1; j_call: TRBJ2-5; v_call: TRBV24-1; clone_size: many; cdr3_aa: CAVDSGTGVSETQYF; cdr3_nt: TGTGCCGTCGACTCCGGGACAGGGGTTTCAGAGACCCAGTACTTC
d_call: -; j_call: TRBJ1-1; v_call: TRBV10-3; clone_size: many; cdr3_aa: CAIDDEGTEAFF; cdr3_nt: TGTGCCATCGATGACGAGGGAACTGAAGCTTTCTTT
d_call: TRBD2; j_call: TRBJ2-3; v_call: TRBV4-3; clone_size: many; cdr3_aa: CASRKRGGSTDTQYF; cdr3_nt: TGCGCCAGCCGAAAGCGGGGGGGAAGCACAGATACGCAGTATTTT
d_call: -; j_call: TRBJ2-3; v_call: TRBV7-9; clone_size: many; cdr3_aa: CASSLAAGRTDTQYF; cdr3_nt: TGTGCCAGCAGCTTAGCGGCCGGCCGCACAGATACGCAGTATTTT
d_call: TRBD1; j_call: TRBJ2-2; v_call: TRBV29-1; clone_size: many; cdr3_aa: CSVTGTGLNTGELFF; cdr3_nt: TGCAGCGTCACCGGGACAGGGCTGAACACCGGGGAGCTGTTTTTT
d_call: -; j_call: TRBJ1-1; v_call: TRBV9; clone_size: many; cdr3_aa: CASARQLNTEAFF; cdr3_nt: TGTGCCAGCGCCCGGCAGCTGAACACTGAAGCTTTCTTT
d_call: -; j_call: TRBJ2-1; v_call: TRBV24-1; clone_size: many; cdr3_aa: CATSVLDEQFF; cdr3_nt: TGTGCCACCAGTGTACTAGATGAGCAGTTCTTC
d_call: TRBD2; j_call: TRBJ2-7; v_call: TRBV7-7; clone_size: many; cdr3_aa: CASSLMTSLSYEQYF; cdr3_nt: TGTGCTAGCAGCTTAATGACTAGCCTATCCTACGAGCAGTACTTC
d_call: -; j_call: TRBJ1-1; v_call: TRBV30; clone_size: many; cdr3_aa: CAWSATGPPEAFF; cdr3_nt: TGTGCCTGGAGCGCAACAGGGCCCCCTGAAGCTTTCTTT
d_call: TRBD2; j_call: TRBJ2-4; v_call: TRBV11-2; clone_size: many; cdr3_aa: CASSLWGGLAKNIQYF; cdr3_nt: TGTGCCAGCAGCTTATGGGGGGGGTTAGCCAAAAACATTCAGTACTTC
d_call: -; j_call: TRBJ2-7; v_call: TRBV20-1; clone_size: many; cdr3_aa: CSASASYEQYF; cdr3_nt: TGCAGTGCTAGTGCGAGCTACGAGCAGTACTTC
d_call: -; j_call: TRBJ1-5; v_call: TRBV7-8; clone_size: few; cdr3_aa: CASSTIAGTPDGQPQHF; cdr3_nt: TGTGCCAGCAGCACGATAGCGGGGACCCCCGACGGACAGCCCCAGCATTTT
d_call: -; j_call: TRBJ1-1; v_call: TRBV2; clone_size: many; cdr3_aa: CASLTGNTEAFF; cdr3_nt: TGTGCCAGCCTGACAGGGAACACTGAAGCTTTCTTT
d_call: -; j_call: TRBJ2-7; v_call: TRBV7-8; clone_size: many; cdr3_aa: CASSLPRQGGNEQYF; cdr3_nt: TGTGCCAGCAGCTTACCCCGACAGGGAGGAAACGAGCAGTACTTC
d_call: -; j_call: TRBJ2-1; v_call: TRBV30; clone_size: -; cdr3_aa: CAWGAAYNEQFF; cdr3_nt: TGTGCCTGGGGGGCGGCTTACAATGAGCAGTTCTTC
d_call: -; j_call: TRBJ2-7; v_call: TRBV11-2; clone_size: many; cdr3_aa: CASSLDPYRAGEQYF; cdr3_nt: TGTGCCAGCAGCTTAGATCCGTACAGGGCTGGCGAGCAGTACTTC
d_call: TRBD1; j_call: TRBJ1-1; v_call: TRBV27; clone_size: many; cdr3_aa: CASNRDRGTEAFF; cdr3_nt: TGTGCCAGCAACCGGGACAGGGGGACTGAAGCTTTCTTT
d_call: -; j_call: TRBJ2-1; v_call: TRBV7-2; clone_size: many; cdr3_aa: CASSYGVQNEQFF; cdr3_nt: TGTGCCAGCAGCTATGGGGTCCAGAATGAGCAGTTCTTC
d_call: TRBD1; j_call: TRBJ1-1; v_call: TRBV5-4; clone_size: many; cdr3_aa: CASSEDRGTEAFF; cdr3_nt: TGTGCCAGCAGCGAGGACAGGGGCACTGAAGCTTTCTTT
d_call: -; j_call: TRBJ2-7; v_call: TRBV27; clone_size: many; cdr3_aa: CASSLQGSYEQYF; cdr3_nt: TGTGCCAGCAGTTTACAGGGCTCCTACGAGCAGTACTTC
d_call: TRBD2; j_call: TRBJ2-1; v_call: TRBV5-1; clone_size: medium-sized; cdr3_aa: CASSPHGASGFEQFF; cdr3_nt: TGCGCCAGCAGCCCACACGGGGCTAGCGGGTTTGAGCAGTTCTTC
d_call: TRBD1; j_call: TRBJ2-5; v_call: TRBV5-1; clone_size: many; cdr3_aa: CASSSQGGETQYF; cdr3_nt: TGCGCCAGCAGCTCACAGGGGGGAGAGACCCAGTACTTC
d_call: TRBD1; j_call: TRBJ2-5; v_call: TRBV4-2; clone_size: many; cdr3_aa: CASSSKKAGQGGETQYF; cdr3_nt: TGTGCCAGCAGCTCAAAAAAAGCGGGACAGGGAGGAGAGACCCAGTACTTC
d_call: -; j_call: TRBJ2-1; v_call: TRBV4-1; clone_size: many; cdr3_aa: CASSQEGYLGGYNEQFF; cdr3_nt: TGCGCCAGCAGCCAAGAAGGGTATCTTGGGGGCTACAATGAGCAGTTCTTC
d_call: TRBD1; j_call: TRBJ2-1; v_call: TRBV14; clone_size: many; cdr3_aa: CASSQDQLRPGTANRGKEQFF; cdr3_nt: TGTGCCAGCAGCCAAGATCAGCTCCGGCCCGGGACAGCCAACAGGGGAAAAGAGCAGTTCTTC
d_call: -; j_call: TRBJ1-1; v_call: TRBV4-3; clone_size: many; cdr3_aa: CASSRNPPRDTEAFF; cdr3_nt: TGCGCCAGCAGCCGAAACCCACCTCGGGACACTGAAGCTTTCTTT
d_call: TRBD1; j_call: TRBJ2-1; v_call: TRBV20-1; clone_size: medium-sized; cdr3_aa: CSARDPLGQAAEQFF; cdr3_nt: TGCAGTGCTAGAGACCCTCTAGGACAGGCGGCTGAGCAGTTCTTC
d_call: -; j_call: TRBJ2-1; v_call: TRBV29-1; clone_size: medium-sized; cdr3_aa: CSVRVVSYNEQFF; cdr3_nt: TGCAGCGTCAGGGTAGTCTCCTACAATGAGCAGTTCTTC
d_call: -; j_call: TRBJ2-7; v_call: TRBV7-9; clone_size: many; cdr3_aa: CASSIGAGEQYF; cdr3_nt: TGTGCCAGCAGTATTGGGGCTGGGGAGCAGTACTTC
d_call: -; j_call: TRBJ1-1; v_call: TRBV25-1; clone_size: many; cdr3_aa: CASSDGYTEAFF; cdr3_nt: TGTGCCAGCAGTGATGGTTACACTGAAGCTTTCTTT
d_call: -; j_call: TRBJ2-2; v_call: TRBV6-5; clone_size: many; cdr3_aa: CASSTRGGELFF; cdr3_nt: TGTGCCAGCAGTACGCGAGGGGGGGAGCTGTTTTTT
d_call: -; j_call: TRBJ2-2; v_call: TRBV24-1; clone_size: -; cdr3_aa: CATSDSDWEDATGELFF; cdr3_nt: TGTGCCACCAGTGATTCCGACTGGGAAGATGCCACCGGGGAGCTGTTTTTT
d_call: -; j_call: TRBJ2-7; v_call: TRBV19; clone_size: -; cdr3_aa: CASSKTVTSTYEQYF; cdr3_nt: TGTGCCAGTAGTAAAACGGTGACCTCCACCTACGAGCAGTACTTC
d_call: TRBD1; j_call: TRBJ1-5; v_call: TRBV6-2/TRBV6-3; clone_size: many; cdr3_aa: CASTPRTGAQPQHF; cdr3_nt: TGTGCCAGCACCCCCCGGACAGGGGCCCAGCCCCAGCATTTT
d_call: -; j_call: TRBJ2-1; v_call: TRBV7-6; clone_size: -; cdr3_aa: CASSQHPLSAISYNEQFF; cdr3_nt: TGTGCCAGCAGCCAACACCCCCTTAGCGCTATCTCCTACAATGAGCAGTTCTTC
d_call: TRBD2; j_call: TRBJ2-1; v_call: TRBV15; clone_size: many; cdr3_aa: CATSRDLAGGYNEQFF; cdr3_nt: TGTGCCACCAGCAGAGACTTAGCGGGAGGCTACAATGAGCAGTTCTTC
d_call: -; j_call: TRBJ2-6; v_call: TRBV6-6; clone_size: many; cdr3_aa: CASSKQGSGANVLTF; cdr3_nt: TGTGCCAGCAGTAAACAGGGCTCTGGGGCCAACGTCCTGACTTTC
d_call: -; j_call: TRBJ2-6; v_call: TRBV9; clone_size: many; cdr3_aa: CASSPDLDSGANVLTF; cdr3_nt: TGTGCCAGCAGCCCTGACTTGGACTCTGGGGCCAACGTCCTGACTTTC
d_call: -; j_call: TRBJ2-1; v_call: TRBV20-1; clone_size: many; cdr3_aa: CSAGGTYNEQFF; cdr3_nt: TGCAGTGCGGGTGGAACCTACAATGAGCAGTTCTTC